Below, 23 T cell receptor beta chains from the same sample are listed, as sequenced in a study of blood T cell repertoires in COVID-19. Produced via immunoSEQ multiplex PCR; TCRdb's table is partial and in-frame only. The sample holds 350,000 or so clones, roughly 90% seen once. Sequenced material: PBMCs or T cells enriched from blood (not recorded which). The receptors here all came from a woman in her 30s who had recovered from COVID-19.

This clone occurred a few times. The chain's CDR3 is CASRGSGTGNEKLFF. CDR3 nucleotides: TGTGCCAGCAGGGGAAGCGGGACAGGGAATGAAAAACTGTTTTTT. The chain has TRBV27 and TRBJ1-4; 9 bases agree with TRBD1. Germline assignment: CDR1 MNHEY and CDR2 SMNVEV (reference sequence). Trimming cost V 6 bases and J 5 bases; bases outside gene matches: 7. CDR3 length: 15 amino acids.

V and J are TRBV2 and TRBJ1-5, with D possibly TRBD1 on 6 matching bases. V was trimmed by 7 bases and J by 3 bases, leaving 13 bases between them. The germline V gene has CDR1 SNHLY and CDR2 FYNNEI. The CDR3 is 14 amino acids. Written as DNA, the CDR3 is TGTGCCAGCAAAGGGGGAACTTACAATCAGCCCCAGCATTTT. Its protein is CASKGGTYNQPQHF.

The CDR3 sequence: CASRTGPNSNQPQHF. For the CDR3, the DNA is TGTGCCAGCAGAACAGGGCCTAATAGCAATCAGCCCCAGCATTTT. This chain connects TRBV28 to TRBJ1-5, with TRBD1 as a possible D gene (6 bases). The germline V gene encodes CDR1 MDHEN and CDR2 SYDVKM. This CDR3 region has 15 residues. The ends were cut back, 6 bases at V and 0 bases at J, with 12 bases in the middle.

The V and J genes are TRBV15 and TRBJ1-6; TRBD1 aligns across 10 bases. Germline V lookup: CDR1 LNHNV, CDR2 YYDKDF (reference sequence). Unmatched junction bases numbered 4, after V lost 1 base and J lost 10 bases. This CDR3 region has 15 residues. CDR3 protein: CATSRGRDRGSPLHF. The DNA for the CDR3 is TGTGCCACCAGCAGAGGGAGGGACAGGGGATCACCCCTCCACTTT.

This rearrangement joins TRBV24-1 to TRBJ2-1; 9 nucleotides agree with TRBD2. CDR3 length equals 15 residues. V gave up 9 bases and J gave up 6 bases; unmatched junction bases: 11. Germline V CDR1 and CDR2: KGHDR, SFDVKD. The CDR3 bases are TGTGCCACCGGGGCTGCGCGGGGGGGCTTCAATGAGCAGTTCTTC. It codes for CATGAARGGFNEQFF.

This chain connects TRBV5-1 to TRBJ2-3, with TRBD1 matching 7 bases. This CDR3 is built from 15 residues. Germline-derived CDR1 and CDR2 are SGHRS and YFSETQ. V lost 1 base and J lost 0; bases outside the gene matches: 2. The CDR3 region has the DNA TGCGCCAGCAGCTTGCACAGGGGTAGCACAGATACGCAGTATTTT. Its translation is CASSLHRGSTDTQYF.

CDR3 loop: CASTWARDRNQETQYF. The CDR3 DNA is TGTGCCAGCACCTGGGCCCGGGACAGGAACCAAGAGACCCAGTACTTC. The rearrangement links TRBV2 to TRBJ2-5; 8 nucleotides align to TRBD1. The CDR3 is 16 residues long. The trim removed 7 bases at V and 0 bases at J, leaving 10 bases unmatched. Germline lookup yields CDR1 SNHLY and CDR2 FYNNEI.

The gene calls are TRBV6-5 and TRBJ2-7; 7 bases match TRBD2. Germline V gene data show CDR1 as MNHEY and CDR2 as SVGAGI. The length of the CDR3 is 14 residues. Trimming at V came to 4 bases and at J to 7 bases, leaving 10 bases not matched to a gene. CDR3 sequence reads: CASSLGGGAREQYF. CDR3 DNA sequence: TGTGCCAGCAGTTTAGGCGGGGGAGCGAGAGAGCAGTACTTC.

This clone was recorded once. For the CDR3, the DNA is TGTGCCAGTAGACAGGGGGCGGTGGGAGAGCAGTACTTC. Translation gives CASRQGAVGEQYF. V gene TRBV19 combines with J gene TRBJ2-7; TRBD1 matches at 9 bases. The CDR3 extends over 13 amino acids. Germline CDR1 is LNHDA and CDR2 is SQIVND (reference sequence). Unmatched junction bases numbered 7, after V lost 6 bases and J lost 7 bases.

The chain recombines TRBV5-1 with TRBJ2-2; 12 positions match TRBD2. Per the germline V gene, CDR1 is SGHRS and CDR2 is YFSETQ. CDR3 length: 15 amino acids. Trimming removed 3 bases from V and 6 bases from J; junction bases left unmatched: 3. CDR3 nucleotide sequence: TGCGCCAGCAGCTGGACTAGCGGGATCGCCGGGGAGCTGTTTTTT. Its translation is CASSWTSGIAGELFF.

This clone was counted between two and nine times. The chain employs TRBV28 and TRBJ1-2, with a weak D call TRBD1 (6 bases). In germline, CDR1 is MDHEN, CDR2 SYDVKM. This CDR3 comprises 14 residues. Trimming took 2 bases from V and 4 from J, leaving 11 bases between them. The CDR3 protein is CASSLSGGAYGYTF. CDR3 DNA: TGTGCCAGCAGTTTAAGTGGGGGGGCCTATGGCTACACCTTC.

CDR3 loop: CASSQRARGPKGYTF. DNA for the CDR3: TGCGCCAGCAGCCAACGGGCCAGGGGGCCGAAAGGCTACACCTTC. The chain combines TRBV4-1 with TRBJ1-2; 8 positions agree with TRBD1. The CDR3 totals 15 residues. The junction had 10 bases not matched to a gene; V was cut back by 2 bases and J by 8 bases. Germline-derived CDR1 and CDR2 are MGHRA and YSYEKL.

This chain uses TRBV19 with TRBJ1-2, with TRBD1 as a possible D gene (6 bases). The CDR3 covers 12 residues. Germline loops: CDR1 LNHDA, CDR2 SQIVND (reference sequence). Trimming pared 7 bases from V and 8 bases from J, leaving 14 bases between. The CDR3 DNA sequence: TGTGCCAGTACCTCGACAGGATCCGGCTACACCTTC. Residues: CASTSTGSGYTF.

This sequence joins TRBV9 and TRBJ2-1; 8 bases align to TRBD2. Germline loops: CDR1 SGDLS, CDR2 YYNGEE. With V trimmed by 3 bases and J by 7 bases, 15 bases remained unmatched. The CDR3 runs to 17 residues. The CDR3 DNA is TGTGCCAGCAGCGCCCGGGGTAGCGGGGTTATGAGGAATGAGCAGTTCTTC. Translating gives CASSARGSGVMRNEQFF.

This chain connects TRBV5-1 to TRBJ1-2, with no clear D. Between the trimmed V and J ends, which lost 4 bases and 7 bases, there was a span of 8 bases. This CDR3 contains 11 residues. Looked up from germline, CDR1 is SGHRS and CDR2 is YFSETQ. The DNA for the CDR3 is TGCGCCAGCAGCGCGGCCGGTGGCTACACCTTC. Its translation: CASSAAGGYTF.

V gene TRBV11-2 combines with J gene TRBJ1-4, with D uncertain. The V gene lost 0 bases and the J gene lost 6 bases, with 5 bases spanning the gap. Per the germline V gene, CDR1 is SGHAT and CDR2 is FQNNGV. This CDR3 spans 13 amino acids. CDR3 bases: TGTGCCAGCAGCTTAGATCGGGATGAAAAACTGTTTTTT. Its protein product is CASSLDRDEKLFF.

The gene calls are TRBV5-5 and TRBJ2-1, with 9 bases matching TRBD2. The CDR3 is made up of 15 amino acids. V trimming: 0 bases; J trimming: 6 bases; junction bases outside the gene matches: 4. From germline, CDR1 is SGHKS and CDR2 YYEKEE (reference sequence). This CDR3 reads CASSLGGGGGNEQFF. CDR3 nucleotides: TGTGCCAGCAGCTTGGGCGGGGGGGGCGGCAATGAGCAGTTCTTC.

This clone was observed many times. V gene TRBV7-9 combines with J gene TRBJ2-5; D might be TRBD1 (8 bases). Germline V lookup: CDR1 SEHNR, CDR2 FQNEAQ (reference sequence). Between the trimmed V and J ends, which lost 5 bases and 4 bases, there was a span of 20 bases. The CDR3 consists of 16 residues. CDR3 DNA: TGTGCCAGCAGCAAGAATCCGGGAGGACAGGGAGAGACCCAGTACTTC. Protein: CASSKNPGGQGETQYF.

This clone was detected once. The rearrangement links TRBV7-9 to TRBJ1-5, with D possibly matching TRBD1 (5 bases). Germline V gene lookup returns CDR1 SEHNR and CDR2 FQNEAQ (reference sequence). V dropped 4 bases and J dropped 3 bases, with 10 bases sitting between them. This CDR3 spans 14 amino acids. The CDR3, as DNA: TGTGCCAGCAGCTCCGGGGGGGACAATCAGCCCCAGCATTTT. This sequence encodes CASSSGGDNQPQHF.

The V call is TRBV4-3, the J call TRBJ2-2, with D possibly matching TRBD1 (5 bases). Trimming cost V 1 base and J 3 bases, with 12 bases left between them. The CDR3 covers 16 residues. CDR1 and CDR2 (germline): LGHNA, YSLEER. The CDR3 DNA is TGCGCCAGCAGCCAAGGAGTGCAGGGTGACACCGGGGAGCTGTTTTTT. It yields the protein CASSQGVQGDTGELFF.

The J gene is TRBJ2-1, the V gene TRBV28, with TRBD2 matching 9 bases. This CDR3 region has 16 residues. The germline CDR1 and CDR2 sequences are MDHEN and SYDVKM. V shed 6 bases and J 0 bases; nucleotides not matched to a gene: 6. CDR3 nucleotide sequence: TGTGCCAGCAGAACCGTTAGCGGGGGCTCCTACAATGAGCAGTTCTTC. Protein sequence: CASRTVSGGSYNEQFF.

This rearrangement joins TRBV9 to TRBJ1-4, with D possibly being TRBD1 (5 bases). Germline lookup yields CDR1 SGDLS and CDR2 YYNGEE. There are 17 residues in the CDR3. V was pared by 0 bases and J by 6 bases, with 18 bases between. CDR3 protein: CASSVDPPGGGDEKLFF. The DNA for the CDR3 is TGTGCCAGCAGCGTAGACCCCCCGGGGGGAGGAGATGAAAAACTGTTTTTT. The whole variable domain, filled in from reference TRBV9 and TRBJ1-4, reads DSGVTQTPKHLITATGQRVTLRCSPRSGDLSVYWYQQSLDQGLQFLIQYYNGEERAKGNILERFSAQQFPDLHSELNLSSLELGDSALYFCASSVDPPGGGDEKLFFGSGTQLSVL.

This chain uses TRBV4-1 with TRBJ1-1; D may be TRBD1 (6 bases). CDR1 is MGHRA and CDR2 is YSYEKL in the germline V gene. V was trimmed by 4 bases and J by 1 base, leaving 7 bases between them. The CDR3 length is 13 residues. This chain's CDR3 is CASSLTGNTEAFF. CDR3 in DNA: TGCGCCAGCAGCCTGACAGGGAACACTGAAGCTTTCTTT.